This T cell receptor beta chain was found in a study of control samples from healthy donors and cancer patients. Produced via immunoSEQ multiplex PCR; TCRdb's table is partial and in-frame only. The table includes tens of thousands of clones, about 87% detected once. The clonotype comes from a woman in her 70s in good health. Sequenced input: blood.

CDR3 coding DNA: TGTGCCAGCAGCCAGGGGACTAGCGGGGTGGGTGAGCAGTTCTTC. Amino acid sequence: CASSQGTSGVGEQFF. The V call is TRBV3-1 (or the pseudogene TRBV3-2), the J call TRBJ2-1; 13 nucleotides align to TRBD2. The germline gives CDR1 LGHDT, CDR2 YNNKEL (reference sequence). V was clipped by 3 bases and J by 9 bases; unmatched bases: 5. The CDR3 has 15 amino acids.